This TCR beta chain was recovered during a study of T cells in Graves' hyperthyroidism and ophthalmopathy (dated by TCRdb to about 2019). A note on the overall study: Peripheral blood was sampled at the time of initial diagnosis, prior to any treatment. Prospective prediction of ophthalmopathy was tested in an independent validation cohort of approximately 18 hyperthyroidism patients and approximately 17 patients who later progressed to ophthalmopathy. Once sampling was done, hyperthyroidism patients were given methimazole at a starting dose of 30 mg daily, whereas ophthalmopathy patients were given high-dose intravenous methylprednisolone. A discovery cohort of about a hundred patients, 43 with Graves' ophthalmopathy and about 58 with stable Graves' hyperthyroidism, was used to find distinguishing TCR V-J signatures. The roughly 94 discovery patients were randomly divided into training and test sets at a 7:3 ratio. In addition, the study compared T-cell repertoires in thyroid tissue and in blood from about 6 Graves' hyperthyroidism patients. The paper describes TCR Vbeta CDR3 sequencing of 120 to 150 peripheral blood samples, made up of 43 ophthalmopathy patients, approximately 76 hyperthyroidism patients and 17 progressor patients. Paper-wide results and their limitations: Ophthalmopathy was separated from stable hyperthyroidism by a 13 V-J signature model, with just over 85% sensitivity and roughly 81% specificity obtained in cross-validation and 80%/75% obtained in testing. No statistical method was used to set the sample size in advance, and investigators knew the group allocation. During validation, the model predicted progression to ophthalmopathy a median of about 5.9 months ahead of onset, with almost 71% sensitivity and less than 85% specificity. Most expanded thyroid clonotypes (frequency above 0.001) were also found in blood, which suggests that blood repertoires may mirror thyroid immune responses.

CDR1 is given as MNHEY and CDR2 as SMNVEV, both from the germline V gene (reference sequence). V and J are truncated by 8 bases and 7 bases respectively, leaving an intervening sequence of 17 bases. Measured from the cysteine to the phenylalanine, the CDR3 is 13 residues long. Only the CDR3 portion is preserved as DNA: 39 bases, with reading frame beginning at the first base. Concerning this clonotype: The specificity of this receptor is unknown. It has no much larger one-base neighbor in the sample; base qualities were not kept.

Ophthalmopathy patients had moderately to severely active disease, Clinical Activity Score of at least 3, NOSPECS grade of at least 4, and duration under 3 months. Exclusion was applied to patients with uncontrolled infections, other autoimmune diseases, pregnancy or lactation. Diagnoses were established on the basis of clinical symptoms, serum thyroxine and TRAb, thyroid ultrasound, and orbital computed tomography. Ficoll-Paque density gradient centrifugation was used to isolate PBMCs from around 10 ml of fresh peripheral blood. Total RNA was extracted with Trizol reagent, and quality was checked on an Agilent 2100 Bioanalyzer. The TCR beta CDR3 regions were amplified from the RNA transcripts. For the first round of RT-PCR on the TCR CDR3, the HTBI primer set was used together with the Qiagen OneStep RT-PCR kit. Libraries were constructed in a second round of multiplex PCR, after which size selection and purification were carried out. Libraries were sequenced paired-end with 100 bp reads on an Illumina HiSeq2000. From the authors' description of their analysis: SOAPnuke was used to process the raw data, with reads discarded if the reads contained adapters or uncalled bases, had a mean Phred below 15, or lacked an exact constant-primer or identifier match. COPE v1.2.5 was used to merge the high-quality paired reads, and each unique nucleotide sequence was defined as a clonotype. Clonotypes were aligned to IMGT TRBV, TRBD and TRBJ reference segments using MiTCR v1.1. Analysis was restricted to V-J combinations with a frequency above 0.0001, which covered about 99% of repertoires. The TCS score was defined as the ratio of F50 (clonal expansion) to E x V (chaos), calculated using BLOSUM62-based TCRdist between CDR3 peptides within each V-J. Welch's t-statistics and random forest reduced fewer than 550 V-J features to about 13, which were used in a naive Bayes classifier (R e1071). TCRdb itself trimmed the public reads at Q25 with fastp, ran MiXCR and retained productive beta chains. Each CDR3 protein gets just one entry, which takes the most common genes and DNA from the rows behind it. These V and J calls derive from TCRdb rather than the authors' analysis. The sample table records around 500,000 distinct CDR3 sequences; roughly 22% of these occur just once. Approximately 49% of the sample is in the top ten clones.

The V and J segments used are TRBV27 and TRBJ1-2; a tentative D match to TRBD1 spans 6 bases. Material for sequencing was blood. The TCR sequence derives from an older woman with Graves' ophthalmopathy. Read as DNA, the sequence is TGTGCCAGCGGTCTACTTGGAGGGGGTGGCTACACCTTC. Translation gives CASGLLGGGGYTF.